The T cell receptor (beta chain) described here comes from a study of early T cells in non-severe SARS-CoV-2 infection. In the study overall: With bulk RNA from unsorted whole blood as input, sequencing yielded unpaired chains.

As regards this clonotype: Its antigen remains unidentified.

The study's findings and limits: Missing private and CD4 specificities, VDJdb matching favored anti-spike CD8 responses.

This CDR3 comprises 15 residues. Germline V CDR1 and CDR2: MNHNS, SASEGT. J was trimmed by 3 bases and V by 2 bases; bases with no gene match: 7. Individual cDNA molecules carried attached unique molecular identifiers. TCRdb itself ran the 5' RACE reads through MiXCR, one entry per CDR3 protein. The repertoire includes around 89,000 distinct CDR3 sequences, under 15% of them detected once, and 0.58% sits in the top ten. The specimen was whole blood. The gene calls are TRBV6-1 and TRBJ2-7; 7 nucleotides match TRBD1. This TCR derives from an adult who was a healthcare worker with PCR-confirmed SARS-CoV-2 infection or an uninfected control (not recorded which). CDR3 coding DNA: TGTGCCAGCAGTGAACGTGACAGGGCAATCTACGAGCAGTACGTC. This sequence encodes CASSERDRAIYEQYV.